Below are 20 T cell receptor beta chains sequenced from a single sample in a study of cytomegalovirus exposure and HLA in healthy donors. 60 Vbeta and 13 Jbeta primers were used in PCR. The method was immunoSEQ multiplex PCR; TCRdb's version includes in-frame clones alone and lacks a portion of them. The sample lists roughly 130,000 clones, over 75% seen once, with 2.1% in the top ten. The sample taken for sequencing was PBMCs. Receptors originate from a man aged 25 to 45 in good health and CMV-seronegative.

The chain links TRBV18 to TRBJ1-6, with 9 bases identical to TRBD1. Looked up from germline, CDR1 is KGHSH and CDR2 is LQKENI. The CDR3 covers 14 residues. Unmatched junction bases numbered 6, after V lost 6 bases and J lost 9 bases. The CDR3 loop is CASSPTGGSSPLHF. The CDR3 DNA is TGTGCCAGCTCGCCTACAGGGGGCAGTTCACCCCTCCACTTT.

The sample holds a few counts of this clone. The chain recombines TRBV21-1 with TRBJ2-7; the table's TRBD1 call for D was not verified on the DNA. TRBV21-1 is flagged as a pseudogene. The CDR3 length is 15 residues. CDR3 in amino acids: CASPTPRVKTGEQYF. CDR3 DNA: TGTGCCAGCCCGACCCCCAGGGTGAAGACGGGCGAGCAGTACTTC.

This clone was found a few times. This chain joins TRBV7-9 and TRBJ1-6; 12 bases are shared with TRBD1. V was pared by 5 bases and J by 1 base, with 9 bases of the junction left unmatched. Germline V CDR1 and CDR2: SEHNR, FQNEAQ (reference sequence). The CDR3 consists of 19 residues. The CDR3 nucleotides read TGTGCCAGCAGCGGAGACGGGACAGGGGGCTGGTCCTATAATTCACCCCTCCACTTT. Translating gives CASSGDGTGGWSYNSPLHF. Using reference TRBV7-9 and TRBJ1-6 for the parts outside the CDR3, the full variable domain is DTGVSQNPRHKITKRGQNVTFRCDPISEHNRLYWYRQTLGQGPEFLTYFQNEAQLEKSRLLSDRFSAERPKGSFSTLEIQRTEQGDSAMYLCASSGDGTGGWSYNSPLHFGNGTRLTVT.

V gene TRBV11-2 combines with J gene TRBJ2-5, with 7 bases lining up with TRBD2. The DNA end is more similar to TRBJ2-7, so the J call may be wrong. This CDR3 spans 16 amino acids. Germline assignment: CDR1 SGHAT and CDR2 FQNNGV. DNA for the CDR3: TGTGCCAGCAGCGCCCTTCGGGGGGACCGCTCCTACGAGCAGTACTTC. It is translated as CASSALRGDRSYEQYF.

V gene TRBV9 combines with J gene TRBJ2-7; D possibly corresponds to TRBD1 (6 bases). V was cut by 3 bases and J by 0 bases, with 22 bases left in between. Germline-derived CDR1 and CDR2 are SGDLS and YYNGEE. The length of the CDR3 is 18 residues. CDR3 bases: TGTGCCAGCAGCGCCCGCCCAGGGGTGATCCCGAGCTCCTACGAGCAGTACTTC. Protein: CASSARPGVIPSSYEQYF.

The chain employs TRBV27 and TRBJ1-6, with D maybe TRBD1 (5 bases). This CDR3 region has 15 residues. CDR1 and CDR2 from the germline V gene are MNHEY and SMNVEV (reference sequence). The ends were cut back, 6 bases at V and 8 bases at J, with 17 bases in the middle. The CDR3 DNA is TGTGCCAGCAGATTTGCAGGGTTCACTGATTCACCCCTCCACTTT. It yields the protein CASRFAGFTDSPLHF.

The chain carries TRBV14 and TRBJ1-1, with 7 bases matching TRBD1. Germline V gene data show CDR1 as SGHDN and CDR2 as FVKESK. This CDR3 region has 14 residues. With 4 bases clipped from V and 12 bases from J, the junction kept 14 bases outside the gene matches. Here the CDR3 DNA reads TGTGCCAGCAGCCCCGAAACCCACAGGGGTGGGACTTTCTTT. It encodes CASSPETHRGGTFF.

J is TRBJ2-3 and V is TRBV5-1, with D unclear. The CDR3 totals 16 residues. The ends were cut back, 0 bases at V and 0 bases at J, with 11 bases in the middle. Germline CDR1 reads SGHRS; CDR2 reads YFSETQ. CDR3 coding DNA: TGCGCCAGCAGCTTGGCGAGATTGACTAGCACAGATACGCAGTATTTT. This codes for CASSLARLTSTDTQYF.

The chain is built from TRBV19 and TRBJ2-7, with unresolved D. The CDR3 spans 17 residues. CDR1 is LNHDA and CDR2 is SQIVND in the germline V gene (reference sequence). V gave up 3 bases and J gave up 0 bases, with 18 bases separating them. The DNA of the CDR3 is TGTGCCAGTAGTATTTATTTGGTAGACTGGCCCTCCTACGAGCAGTACTTC. Protein: CASSIYLVDWPSYEQYF.

J is TRBJ2-2 and V is TRBV5-1; TRBD1 is a possible D gene (6 bases). With 4 bases removed from V and 4 bases from J, the gap between germline ends came to 14 bases. The germline CDR1 and CDR2 sequences are SGHRS and YFSETQ. The CDR3 consists of 15 residues. The CDR3, as DNA: TGCGCCAGCAGCATTCAGGGGAGCGGCACCGGGGAGCTGTTTTTT. Translated: CASSIQGSGTGELFF.

V gene TRBV6-6 combines with J gene TRBJ1-6, with 10 bases that match TRBD1. CDR1 is MNHNY and CDR2 is SVGAGI in the germline V gene (reference sequence). CDR3 length: 15 amino acids. The ends lost 2 bases at V and 5 bases at J; junction bases unmatched: 0. The CDR3 coding sequence is TGTGCCAGCAGTTACGGGACAGGGGATAATTCACCCCTCCACTTT. Its protein product is CASSYGTGDNSPLHF.

The chain recombines TRBV6-5 with TRBJ2-7; 7 nucleotides match TRBD1. J was trimmed by 0 bases and V by 6 bases; bases with no gene match: 8. Germline V gene data show CDR1 as MNHEY and CDR2 as SVGAGI. The CDR3 runs to 15 residues. The DNA of the CDR3 is TGTGCCAGCAGGTTGAGACAGGGACCCTCCTACGAGCAGTACTTC. It translates to CASRLRQGPSYEQYF.

This chain links TRBV6-5 with TRBJ1-1, with D perhaps matching TRBD1 (6 bases). The V end was cut by 4 bases, the J end by 0 bases, with 12 bases between. Germline V lookup: CDR1 MNHEY, CDR2 SVGAGI. CDR3 length: 15 amino acids. The CDR3 region is CASSSWTDMNTEAFF. The CDR3, as DNA: TGTGCCAGCAGTTCCTGGACAGATATGAACACTGAAGCTTTCTTT.

The chain couples TRBV29-1 to TRBJ1-3; D gene uncertain. Looked up from germline, CDR1 is SQVTM and CDR2 is ANQGSEA. Trimming shortened V by 6 bases and J by 4 bases, and 13 bases separated the two germline ends. The length of the CDR3 is 13 residues. In DNA, the CDR3 is TGCAGCGTCCCGGGAGGACCAGGAAACACCATATATTTT. This translates into CSVPGGPGNTIYF.

The V and J genes are TRBV11-2 and TRBJ2-5, with 14 bases matching TRBD2. CDR1 is SGHAT, CDR2 FQNNGV, per germline. The CDR3 extends over 13 amino acids. This CDR3 reads CAWTSGGRKTQYF. The CDR3 DNA is TGTGCTTGGACTAGCGGGGGGAGAAAGACCCAGTACTTC.

This clone was counted once. This chain connects TRBV6-1 to TRBJ2-5, with D possibly TRBD2 on 7 matching bases. Trimming shortened V by 5 bases and J by 3 bases, and 13 bases separated the two germline ends. Looked up from germline, CDR1 is MNHNS and CDR2 is SASEGT. The CDR3 runs to 14 residues. The DNA of the CDR3 is TGTGCCAGCAGTCAAAGGGGGGGGGAAGAGACCCAGTACTTC. Protein: CASSQRGGEETQYF.

V is TRBV5-1 and J is TRBJ2-2, with 8 positions matching TRBD1. The CDR3 totals 17 residues. Trimming at V came to 0 bases and at J to 2 bases, leaving 6 bases not matched to a gene. The germline gives CDR1 SGHRS, CDR2 YFSETQ. This chain's CDR3 is CASSLEVGTGNTGELFF. The DNA for the CDR3 is TGCGCCAGCAGCTTGGAGGTCGGGACAGGAAACACCGGGGAGCTGTTTTTT.

The J gene is TRBJ2-1, the V gene TRBV28; D is possibly TRBD1 (6 bases). This CDR3 spans 15 amino acids. The ends were cut back, 6 bases at V and 2 bases at J, with 14 bases in the middle. Germline V gene lookup returns CDR1 MDHEN and CDR2 SYDVKM. The CDR3 coding sequence is TGTGCCAGCAGGGATACAGGGTCCCCCTACAATGAGCAGTTCTTC. Amino acids: CASRDTGSPYNEQFF.

This chain links TRBV15 with TRBJ1-2; 9 nucleotides agree with TRBD1. Germline trimming cut 3 bases from V and 2 bases from J; bases unmatched to any gene: 13. The CDR3 has 18 residues. CDR1 is LNHNV and CDR2 is YYDKDF in the germline V gene (reference sequence). The CDR3, as DNA: TGTGCCACCAGCAGTGAACCTCCCGGGACAGGGTTAAACTATGGCTACACCTTC. Amino acids: CATSSEPPGTGLNYGYTF.

This clone turned up a few times. The rearrangement joins TRBV30 to TRBJ1-1; no firm D call. Trimming removed 3 bases from V and 3 bases from J, with 11 bases in between. CDR1 and CDR2 from the germline V gene are GTSNPN and SVGIG (reference sequence). This CDR3 comprises 13 residues. CDR3 sequence: CAWSLLFYTEAFF. The CDR3 region has the DNA TGTGCCTGGAGCTTACTTTTTTACACTGAAGCTTTCTTT. Filled out from reference TRBV30 and TRBJ1-1, the complete variable domain reads SQTIHQWPATLVQPVGSPLSLECTVEGTSNPNLYWYRQAAGRGLQLLFYSVGIGQISSEVPQNLSASRPQDRQFILSSKKLLLSDSGFYLCAWSLLFYTEAFFGQGTRLTVV.